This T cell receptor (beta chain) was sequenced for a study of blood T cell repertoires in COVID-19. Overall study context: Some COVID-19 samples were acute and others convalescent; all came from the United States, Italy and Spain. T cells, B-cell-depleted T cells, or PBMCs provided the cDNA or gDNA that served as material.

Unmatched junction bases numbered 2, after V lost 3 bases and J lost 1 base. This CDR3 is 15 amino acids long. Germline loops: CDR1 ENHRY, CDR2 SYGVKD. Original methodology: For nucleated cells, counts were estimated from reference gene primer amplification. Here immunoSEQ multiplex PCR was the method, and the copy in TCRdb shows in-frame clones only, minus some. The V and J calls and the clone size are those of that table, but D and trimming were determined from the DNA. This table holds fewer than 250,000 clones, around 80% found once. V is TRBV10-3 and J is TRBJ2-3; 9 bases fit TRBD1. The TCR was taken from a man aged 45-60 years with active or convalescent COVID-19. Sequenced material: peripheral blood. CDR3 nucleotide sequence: TGTGCCATCAGTGACCGGGACAGGGGCACAGATACGCAGTATTTT. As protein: CAISDRDRGTDTQYF.